The 29 T cell receptor beta chains given below trace back to one sample, sequenced in a study of blood T cell repertoires in COVID-19. Produced via immunoSEQ multiplex PCR; TCRdb's table is partial and in-frame only. The sample carries approximately 190,000 clones, 85% to 90% recorded once. Sample: peripheral blood. Every receptor here comes from a man older than 75 with acute or convalescent COVID-19.

The V call is TRBV27, the J call TRBJ2-7; TRBD1 aligns across 8 bases. CDR3 length: 14 residues. CDR1 and CDR2 (germline): MNHEY, SMNVEV (reference sequence). Trimming took 10 bases from V and 9 from J; bases not matched to a gene: 17. The CDR3 protein is CATRRQGTSLGQYV. In DNA, the CDR3 is TGTGCCACTAGAAGACAGGGGACCAGCTTGGGGCAGTACGTC.

The chain couples TRBV6-1 to TRBJ2-2; TRBD2 matches at 7 bases. This CDR3 has 17 residues. CDR1 and CDR2 (germline): MNHNS, SASEGT. The ends lost 1 base at V and 3 bases at J; junction bases unmatched: 8. CDR3 protein: CASSEGRVAGYTGELFF. The CDR3 region has the DNA TGTGCCAGCAGTGAAGGCAGGGTAGCGGGCTACACCGGGGAGCTGTTTTTT.

V usage is TRBV30 and J usage is TRBJ1-4; tentative D call: TRBD1 (5 bases). Germline V gene data show CDR1 as GTSNPN and CDR2 as SVGIG (reference sequence). The CDR3 runs to 13 residues. V was cut by 2 bases and J by 6 bases, with 10 bases left in between. In DNA, the CDR3 is TGTGCCTGGAGTTGGGGCATGGATGAAAAACTGTTTTTT. It encodes CAWSWGMDEKLFF.

A single count supports this clone. The V call is TRBV3-1 (or the pseudogene TRBV3-2), the J call TRBJ2-3, with 8 bases that match TRBD1. Germline values: CDR1 LGHDT, CDR2 YNNKEL (reference sequence). The CDR3 length is 15 residues. The V and J ends lost 2 bases and 2 bases, in that order; junction bases with no gene match: 3. The chain's CDR3 is CASSQWDRLTDTQYF. CDR3 DNA: TGTGCCAGCAGCCAATGGGACAGGCTCACAGATACGCAGTATTTT.

The gene calls are TRBV27 and TRBJ1-6; D unclear. The CDR3 is 13 residues long. Trimming stripped 3 bases from V and 8 bases from J, with 8 bases between. Per germline, CDR1 MNHEY and CDR2 SMNVEV (reference sequence). The DNA of the CDR3 is TGTGCCAGCAGTTTGACGGGAGATTCACCCCTCCACTTT. Protein sequence: CASSLTGDSPLHF.

The chain links TRBV30 to TRBJ2-5; D might be TRBD1 (6 bases). Germline assignment: CDR1 GTSNPN and CDR2 SVGIG (reference sequence). The V end lost 3 bases, the J end lost 0 bases, and 14 bases lay between the germline ends. The CDR3 runs 15 residues. DNA for the CDR3: TGTGCCTGGAGGGTAGGGGGATCGTACCAAGAGACCCAGTACTTC. Protein: CAWRVGGSYQETQYF.

The count of this clone is one. The rearrangement links TRBV5-1 to TRBJ1-1, with a tentative D call TRBD1 (5 bases). Trimming left V 4 bases short and J 4 bases short, with 11 bases between. The CDR3 consists of 13 residues. Germline values: CDR1 SGHRS, CDR2 YFSETQ. Here the CDR3 DNA reads TGCGCCAGCAGCCCCGACGGGGGCACTGAAGCTTTCTTT. This encodes CASSPDGGTEAFF.

The DNA for the CDR3 is TGTGCCAGCAGTTTGAAAGTAGCTGAAGCTTTCTTT. Translating gives CASSLKVAEAFF. The chain employs TRBV28 and TRBJ1-1; unclear D gene. V was cut by 3 bases and J by 6 bases, with 8 bases left in between. CDR1 and CDR2 from the germline V gene are MDHEN and SYDVKM. There are 12 residues in the CDR3.

As to this clone: A junction boundary mismatches the germline segment, possibly from a read error. CDR3 residues: CASSLAVGSTDTQYF. DNA of the CDR3: TGCGCCAGCAGCTTGGCGGTGGGTAGCACGGATACGCAGTATTTT. The chain combines TRBV5-1 with TRBJ2-3; D gene uncertain. Germline V lookup: CDR1 SGHRS, CDR2 YFSETQ. This CDR3 spans 15 amino acids.

This chain connects TRBV3-1 (or the pseudogene TRBV3-2) to TRBJ2-1; D gene ambiguous. V gave up 4 bases and J gave up 0 bases, with 10 bases separating them. Germline V lookup: CDR1 LGHDT, CDR2 YNNKEL (reference sequence). The CDR3 covers 15 residues. For the CDR3, the DNA is TGTGCCAGCAGCCCCGTAAGGAGCTCCTACAATGAGCAGTTCTTC. It codes for CASSPVRSSYNEQFF.

The chain combines TRBV16 with TRBJ2-3; 8 nucleotides line up with TRBD1. This CDR3 region has 15 residues. CDR1 is KGHSY, CDR2 FQNENV, per germline. The junction had 1 base not matched to a gene; V was cut back by 2 bases and J by 0 bases. For the CDR3, the DNA is TGTGCCAGCAGCCAACGGACAGGGAGCACAGATACGCAGTATTTT. This translates into CASSQRTGSTDTQYF. Based on the CDR3 plus reference TRBV16 and TRBJ2-3, the full variable domain is GEEVAQTPKHLVRGEGQKAKLYCAPIKGHSYVFWYQQVLKNEFKFLISFQNENVFDETGMPKERFSAKCLPNSPCSLEIQATKLEDSAVYFCASSQRTGSTDTQYFGPGTRLTVL.

The chain links TRBV19 to TRBJ2-1; TRBD2 matches at 12 bases. Germline V gives CDR1 LNHDA, CDR2 SQIVND (reference sequence). CDR3 length: 18 amino acids. V was pared by 5 bases and J by 0 bases, with 8 bases of the junction left unmatched. The CDR3 sequence: CASSEGTSGFSSYNEQFF. CDR3 in DNA: TGTGCCAGTAGTGAGGGGACTAGCGGGTTTAGCTCCTACAATGAGCAGTTCTTC.

This chain uses TRBV30 with TRBJ2-3; the match to TRBD2 covers 9 bases. Germline CDR1 and CDR2: GTSNPN and SVGIG (reference sequence). Trimming cost V 2 bases and J 5 bases; bases outside gene matches: 5. The CDR3 totals 14 residues. The CDR3 DNA is TGTGCCTGGAGTTTTAGCGGGAGTCGAGATACGCAGTATTTT. Amino acids: CAWSFSGSRDTQYF.

The chain combines TRBV7-2 with TRBJ2-7, with TRBD2 identical over 12 bases. This CDR3 has 15 amino acids. Unmatched junction bases numbered 8, after V lost 5 bases and J lost 6 bases. From germline, CDR1 is SGHTA and CDR2 FQGNSA. CDR3 nucleotides: TGTGCCAGCAGCCCATGGACTAGCGGGACCCCCGAGCAGTACTTC. Its protein product is CASSPWTSGTPEQYF.

This clone was counted only a few times. This chain uses TRBV18 with TRBJ2-7; D remains ambiguous. The CDR3 covers 13 residues. The germline V and J ends were trimmed by 3 bases and 2 bases, with 8 bases remaining between them. The germline V gene encodes CDR1 KGHSH and CDR2 LQKENI. DNA of the CDR3: TGTGCCAGCTCACCGGCCAGCGCCTACGAGCAGTACTTC. Translated: CASSPASAYEQYF.

The chain links TRBV7-6 to TRBJ2-1, with 11 bases that match TRBD2. J gave up 4 bases and V 0 bases, and 2 bases lay outside the gene matches. Germline CDR1 reads SGHVS; CDR2 reads FNYEAQ. The CDR3 sequence is 16 residues long. The CDR3 is CASSLASGRVYNEQFF. In nucleotides, the CDR3 is TGTGCCAGCAGCTTAGCTAGCGGGAGGGTTTACAATGAGCAGTTCTTC.

The chain is built from TRBV27 and TRBJ2-4, with a tentative D call TRBD2 (5 bases). V shed 2 bases and J shed 3 bases, with 11 bases lying between them. This CDR3 is built from 15 residues. In germline, CDR1 is MNHEY, CDR2 SMNVEV (reference sequence). The CDR3 DNA is TGTGCCAGCAGTTTAACCACTAGAGGCAAAAACATTCAGTACTTC. It yields the protein CASSLTTRGKNIQYF.

The chain couples TRBV9 to TRBJ1-1, with a possible D match to TRBD1 (5 bases). The CDR3 has 14 amino acids. With 4 bases removed from V and 0 bases from J, the gap between germline ends came to 10 bases. CDR1 and CDR2 from the germline V gene are SGDLS and YYNGEE. DNA for the CDR3: TGTGCCAGCAGCATGACAGTAATGAACACTGAAGCTTTCTTT. Protein: CASSMTVMNTEAFF.

This rearrangement joins TRBV6-5 to TRBJ1-2, with 12 bases that match TRBD1. The length of the CDR3 is 14 residues. V was pared by 6 bases and J by 6 bases, with 5 bases of the junction left unmatched. Germline CDR1 reads MNHEY; CDR2 reads SVGAGI. The CDR3 DNA is TGTGCCAGCAGGGGGACAGGGGGCAGCGATGGCTACACCTTC. This codes for CASRGTGGSDGYTF.

The CDR3 nucleotides are TGTGCCATCAGTGAGTCCGGGGGTCCCTACGAGCAGTACGTC. This sequence encodes CAISESGGPYEQYV. J is TRBJ2-7 and V is TRBV10-3, with D tentatively TRBD2 (6 bases). V lost 0 bases and J lost 2, with 8 bases in between. Germline CDR1 and CDR2: ENHRY and SYGVKD. This CDR3 has 14 residues.

In nucleotides, the CDR3 is TGTGCCAGCAGCAGCCGGGACAGCCTTTACACTGAAGCTTTCTTT. It yields the protein CASSSRDSLYTEAFF. This chain joins TRBV7-9 and TRBJ1-1, with 7 bases matching TRBD1. Germline CDR1 SEHNR, CDR2 FQNEAQ (reference sequence). Trimming cost V 5 bases and J 3 bases; bases outside gene matches: 9. The CDR3 is 15 amino acids.

The rearrangement joins TRBV19 to TRBJ2-7, with a possible D match to TRBD2 (5 bases). Germline CDR1 LNHDA, CDR2 SQIVND (reference sequence). The length of the CDR3 is 13 residues. Trimming left V 6 bases short and J 4 bases short, with 13 bases between. The CDR3 nucleotides read TGTGCCAGTAGAGCGGATCGGGGATACGAGCAGTACTTC. This codes for CASRADRGYEQYF.

The chain joins TRBV20-1 to TRBJ2-5; D may be TRBD1 (6 bases). There are 11 residues in the CDR3. Germline CDR1 reads DFQATT; CDR2 reads SNEGSKA (reference sequence). The CDR3 spells CSAFVTGPQYF. The CDR3 bases are TGCAGCGCCTTCGTTACAGGGCCCCAGTACTTC.

J is TRBJ2-3 and V is TRBV27; 14 bases align to TRBD2. CDR1 MNHEY and CDR2 SMNVEV come from the germline V gene (reference sequence). This CDR3 has 17 amino acids. V gave up 0 bases and J gave up 3 bases; unmatched junction bases: 2. This chain's CDR3 is CASSLSGTSGRTDTQYF. CDR3 nucleotide sequence: TGTGCCAGCAGTTTATCCGGGACTAGCGGGAGAACAGATACGCAGTATTTT.

The rearrangement uses TRBV6-2 or TRBV6-3 and TRBJ1-1; 8 bases align to TRBD1. V lost 5 bases, J lost 2 bases, and 10 bases stayed unmatched. Germline assignment: CDR1 MNHEY and CDR2 SVGEGT. The CDR3 spans 16 residues. As DNA, the CDR3 is TGTGCCAGCAGTACGGACAGGGCTCCATTAAACACTGAAGCTTTCTTT. It codes for CASSTDRAPLNTEAFF.

This chain connects TRBV19 to TRBJ2-5; 7 bases align to TRBD1. The CDR3 spans 14 residues. Germline V lookup: CDR1 LNHDA, CDR2 SQIVND (reference sequence). The junction had 3 bases not matched to a gene; V was cut back by 3 bases and J by 2 bases. CDR3 bases: TGTGCCAGTAGTATCCTGGGACAGCAAGAGACCCAGTACTTC. Translation: CASSILGQQETQYF.

This chain links TRBV27 with TRBJ1-1, with D possibly TRBD1 on 6 matching bases. The V and J ends lost 5 bases and 1 base respectively, with 11 bases between them. Germline-derived CDR1 and CDR2 are MNHEY and SMNVEV (reference sequence). The length of the CDR3 is 14 residues. The CDR3 DNA is TGTGCCAGCAGTCCACTGGGACAGAACACTGAAGCTTTCTTT. Translated, it gives CASSPLGQNTEAFF.

The chain is built from TRBV20-1 and TRBJ2-1; weak D call: TRBD2 (6 bases). V was clipped by 6 bases and J by 13 bases, with 16 bases between them. The CDR3 consists of 11 residues. CDR1 is DFQATT and CDR2 is SNEGSKA in the germline V gene (reference sequence). The CDR3 region is CSAQSGTPQFF. DNA of the CDR3: TGCAGTGCACAATCGGGGACTCCTCAGTTCTTC.

The V gene is TRBV5-4, the J gene TRBJ2-7; no clear D. Trimming cost V 4 bases and J 2 bases, with 13 bases left between them. This CDR3 contains 14 residues. CDR1 is SGHNT and CDR2 is YYREEE in the germline V gene (reference sequence). The CDR3 loop reads CASSNKQIPYEQYV. The CDR3 bases are TGTGCCAGCAGCAACAAACAGATACCCTACGAGCAGTACGTC.